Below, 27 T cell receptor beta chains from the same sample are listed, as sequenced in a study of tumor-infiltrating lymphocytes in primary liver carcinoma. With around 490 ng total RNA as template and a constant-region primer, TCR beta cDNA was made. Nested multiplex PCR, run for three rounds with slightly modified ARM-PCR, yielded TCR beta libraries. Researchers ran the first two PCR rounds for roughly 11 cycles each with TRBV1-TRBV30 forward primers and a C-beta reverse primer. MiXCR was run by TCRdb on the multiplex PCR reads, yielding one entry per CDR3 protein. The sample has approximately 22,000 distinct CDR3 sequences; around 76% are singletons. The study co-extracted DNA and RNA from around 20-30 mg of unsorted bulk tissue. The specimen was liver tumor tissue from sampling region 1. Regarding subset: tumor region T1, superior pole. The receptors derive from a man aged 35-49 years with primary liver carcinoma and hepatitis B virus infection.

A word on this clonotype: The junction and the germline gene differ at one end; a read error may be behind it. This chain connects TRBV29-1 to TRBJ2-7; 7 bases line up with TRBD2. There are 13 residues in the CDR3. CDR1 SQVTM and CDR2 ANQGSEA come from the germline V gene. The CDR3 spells CSIGIRGGYEHYF. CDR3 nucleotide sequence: TGCAGCATTGGAATTCGGGGAGGGTACGAGCATTACTTC.

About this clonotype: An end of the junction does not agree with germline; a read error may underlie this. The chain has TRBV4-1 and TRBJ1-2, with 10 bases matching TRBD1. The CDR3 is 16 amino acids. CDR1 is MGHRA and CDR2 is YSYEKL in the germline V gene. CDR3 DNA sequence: TGCGCAAGCAGCCAATTACAAACCGGGACAGGGGATGGTTGCACCTTC. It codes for CASSQLQTGTGDGCTF.

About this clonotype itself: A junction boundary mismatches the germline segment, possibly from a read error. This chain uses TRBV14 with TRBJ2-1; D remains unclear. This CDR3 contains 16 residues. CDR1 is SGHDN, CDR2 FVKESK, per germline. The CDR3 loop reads CASSAPGDNSYSEQFF. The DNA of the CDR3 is TGTGCCAGCAGCGCGCCAGGAGACAACTCCTACAGTGAGCAGTTCTTC. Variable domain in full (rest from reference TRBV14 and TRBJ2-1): EAGVTQFPSHSVIEKGQTVTLRCDPISGHDNLYWYRRVMGKEIKFLLHFVKESKQDESGMPNNRFLAERTGGTYSTLKVQPAELEDSGVYFCASSAPGDNSYSEQFFGPGTRLTVL.

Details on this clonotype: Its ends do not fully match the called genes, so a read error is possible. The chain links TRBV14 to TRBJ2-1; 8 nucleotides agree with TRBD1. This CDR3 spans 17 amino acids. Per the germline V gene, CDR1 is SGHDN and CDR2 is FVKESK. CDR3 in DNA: TGTGCCAGCAGCCGATCGACAGGGGCCGGATCCTACAATGCGCAGTTCTTC. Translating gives CASSRSTGAGSYNAQFF.

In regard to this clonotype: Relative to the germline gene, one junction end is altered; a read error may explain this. As DNA, the CDR3 is TGTGCCAACAGCCTCGGACAAGCGGCAAACTATGGCTACACTTTC. This gives the protein CANSLGQAANYGYTF. The chain has TRBV12-3 or TRBV12-4 and TRBJ1-2; possible D gene TRBD1, 5 bases. This CDR3 has 15 amino acids.

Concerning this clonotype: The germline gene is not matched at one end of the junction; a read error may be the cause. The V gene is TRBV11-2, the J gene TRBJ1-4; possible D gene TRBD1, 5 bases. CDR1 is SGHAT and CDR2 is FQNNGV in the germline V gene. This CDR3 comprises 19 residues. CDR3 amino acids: CASSPERQRTSATNEKLLF. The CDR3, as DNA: TGTGCCAGCAGCCCGGAGCGTCAAAGGACATCCGCAACTAATGAAAAACTGCTTTTT.

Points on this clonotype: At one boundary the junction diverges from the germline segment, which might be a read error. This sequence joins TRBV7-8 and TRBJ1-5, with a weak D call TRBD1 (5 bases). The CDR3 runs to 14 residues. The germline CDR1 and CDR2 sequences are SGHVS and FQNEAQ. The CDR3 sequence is CVSSDRNSNQPQHF. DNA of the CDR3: TGTGTCAGCAGCGACAGAAATAGCAATCAGCCCCAGCATTTC.

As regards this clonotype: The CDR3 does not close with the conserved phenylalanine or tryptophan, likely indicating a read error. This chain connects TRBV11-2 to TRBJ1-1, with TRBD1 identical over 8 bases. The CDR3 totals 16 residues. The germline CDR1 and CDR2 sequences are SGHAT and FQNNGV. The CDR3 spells CASSPSRGLVNTVAFL. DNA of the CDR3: TGTGCCAGCAGCCCATCCAGGGGGCTGGTGAACACTGTAGCTTTCCTT.

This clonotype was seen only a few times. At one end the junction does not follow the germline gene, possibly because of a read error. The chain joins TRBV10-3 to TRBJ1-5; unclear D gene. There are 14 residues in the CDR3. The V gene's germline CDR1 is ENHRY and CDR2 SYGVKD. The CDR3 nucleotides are TGTGCCATCAGTGAGTATGAGGATGATCAACCCCAGCATTTT. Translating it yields CAISEYEDDQPQHF.

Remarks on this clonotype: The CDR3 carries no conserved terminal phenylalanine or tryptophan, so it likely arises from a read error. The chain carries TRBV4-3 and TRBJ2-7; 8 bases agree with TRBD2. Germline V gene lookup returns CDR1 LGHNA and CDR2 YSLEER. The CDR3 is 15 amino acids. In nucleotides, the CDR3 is TGCGCCGGCAGCCGCGAAAGAGCGGGAGCATACGAGCAGTACTTG. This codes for CAGSRERAGAYEQYL.

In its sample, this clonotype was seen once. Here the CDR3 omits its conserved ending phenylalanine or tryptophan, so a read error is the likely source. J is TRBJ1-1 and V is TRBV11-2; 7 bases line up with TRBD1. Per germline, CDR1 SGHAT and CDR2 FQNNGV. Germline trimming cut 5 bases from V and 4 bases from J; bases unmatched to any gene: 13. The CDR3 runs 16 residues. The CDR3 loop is CASSPFRGLASTEAFL. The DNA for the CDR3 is TGTGCCAGCAGCCCATTCAGGGGGTTGGCGAGCACTGAAGCTTTCCTT.

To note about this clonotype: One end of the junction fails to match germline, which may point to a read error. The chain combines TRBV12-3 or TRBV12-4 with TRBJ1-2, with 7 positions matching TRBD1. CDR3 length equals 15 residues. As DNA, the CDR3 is TGTGCTAGCAGCCTCGGACAGGAGACAAACTATGGCTACACCTTC. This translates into CASSLGQETNYGYTF.

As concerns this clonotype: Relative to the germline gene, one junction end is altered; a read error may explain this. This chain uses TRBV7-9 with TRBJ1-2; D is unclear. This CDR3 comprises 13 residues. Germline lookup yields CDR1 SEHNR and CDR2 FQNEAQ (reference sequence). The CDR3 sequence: CVSSLRPMGGYTF. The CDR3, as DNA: TGTGTCAGCAGTTTAAGACCAATGGGTGGCTACACCTTC.

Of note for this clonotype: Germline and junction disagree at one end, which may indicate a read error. CDR3 in amino acids: CAISDAGQEQNF. CDR3 bases: TGTGCAATCAGTGACGCCGGGCAAGAGCAGAACTTC. V usage is TRBV10-3 and J usage is TRBJ2-7; D not resolved. The CDR3 is 12 residues long. Germline V gene data show CDR1 as ENHRY and CDR2 as SYGVKD.

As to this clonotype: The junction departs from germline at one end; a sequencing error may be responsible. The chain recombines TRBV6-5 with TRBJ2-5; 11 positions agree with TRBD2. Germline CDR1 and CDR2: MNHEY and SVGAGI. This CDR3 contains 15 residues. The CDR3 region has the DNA TGTGCCAGCAGTTTTGTAGCGGGGGGGTGGGAGACCCAGAACTTC. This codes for CASSFVAGGWETQNF.

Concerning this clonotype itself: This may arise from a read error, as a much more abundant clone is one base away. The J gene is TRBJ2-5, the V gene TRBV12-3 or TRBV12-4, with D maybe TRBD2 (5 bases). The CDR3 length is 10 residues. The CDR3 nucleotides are TGTGTCAGCGGCCTGGAGACCCAGTACTTC. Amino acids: CVSGLETQYF.

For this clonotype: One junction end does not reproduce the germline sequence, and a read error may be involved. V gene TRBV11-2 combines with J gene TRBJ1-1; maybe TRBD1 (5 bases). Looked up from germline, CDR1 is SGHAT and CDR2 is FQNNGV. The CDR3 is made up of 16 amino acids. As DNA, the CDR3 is TGTGCCAGCAGTCCATCCAAGGGGTTGGTGAACACTGAAACTTTCTTT. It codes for CASSPSKGLVNTETFF.

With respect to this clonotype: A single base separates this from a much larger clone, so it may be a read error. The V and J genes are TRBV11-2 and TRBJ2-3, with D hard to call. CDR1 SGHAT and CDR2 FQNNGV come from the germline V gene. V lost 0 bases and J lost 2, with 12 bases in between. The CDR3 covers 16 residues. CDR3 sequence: CASSLEEAQNTDTQYF. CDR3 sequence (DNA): TGTGCCAGCAGCTTAGAAGAGGCTCAAAACACAGATACGCAGTATTTT. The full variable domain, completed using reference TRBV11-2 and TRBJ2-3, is EAGVAQSPRYKIIEKRQSVAFWCNPISGHATLYWYQQILGQGPKLLIQFQNNGVVDDSQLPKDRFSAERLKGVDSTLKIQPAKLEDSAVYLCASSLEEAQNTDTQYFGPGTRLTVL.

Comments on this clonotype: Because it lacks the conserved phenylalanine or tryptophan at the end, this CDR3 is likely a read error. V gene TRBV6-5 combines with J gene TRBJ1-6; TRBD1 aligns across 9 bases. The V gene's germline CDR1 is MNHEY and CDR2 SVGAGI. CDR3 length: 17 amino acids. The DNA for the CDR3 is TGTGTCAGCGGTTACTGGGGGACAGGGACAGTTGGCTCACCCCTCCACGTT. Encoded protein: CVSGYWGTGTVGSPLHV.

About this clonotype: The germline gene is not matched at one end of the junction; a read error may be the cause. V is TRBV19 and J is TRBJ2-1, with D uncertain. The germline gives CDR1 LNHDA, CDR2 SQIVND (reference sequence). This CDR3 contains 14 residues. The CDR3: CASGMGSGFNEQFF. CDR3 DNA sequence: TGTGCCAGTGGTATGGGTAGTGGTTTCAATGAGCAGTTCTTC.

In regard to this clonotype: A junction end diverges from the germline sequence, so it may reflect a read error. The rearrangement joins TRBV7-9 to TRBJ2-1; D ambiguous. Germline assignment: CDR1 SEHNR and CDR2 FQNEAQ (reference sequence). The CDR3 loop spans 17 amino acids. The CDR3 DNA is TGTGCCAGCAACTTACCGTATCAGAGGCCTAAAACAAATGAGCAGTTCTTC. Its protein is CASNLPYQRPKTNEQFF. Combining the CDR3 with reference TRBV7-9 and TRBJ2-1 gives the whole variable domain DTGVSQNPRHKITKRGQNVTFRCDPISEHNRLYWYRQTLGQGPEFLTYFQNEAQLEKSRLLSDRFSAERPKGSFSTLEIQRTEQGDSAMYLCASNLPYQRPKTNEQFFGPGTRLTVL.

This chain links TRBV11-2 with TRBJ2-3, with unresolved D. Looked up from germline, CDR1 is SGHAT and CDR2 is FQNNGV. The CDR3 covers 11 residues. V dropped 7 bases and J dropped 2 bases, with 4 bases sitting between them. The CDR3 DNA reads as TGTGCCAGCAAATCCACAGATACGCAGTATTTT. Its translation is CASKSTDTQYF. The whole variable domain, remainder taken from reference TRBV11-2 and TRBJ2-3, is EAGVAQSPRYKIIEKRQSVAFWCNPISGHATLYWYQQILGQGPKLLIQFQNNGVVDDSQLPKDRFSAERLKGVDSTLKIQPAKLEDSAVYLCASKSTDTQYFGPGTRLTVL.

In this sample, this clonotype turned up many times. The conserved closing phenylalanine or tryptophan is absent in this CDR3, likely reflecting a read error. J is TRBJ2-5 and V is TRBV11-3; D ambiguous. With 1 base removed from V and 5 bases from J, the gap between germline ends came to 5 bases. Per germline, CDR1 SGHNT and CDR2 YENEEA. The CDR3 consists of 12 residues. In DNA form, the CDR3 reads TGTGCCAGCAGCTTAGTATATGAGACCCAGTACTCC. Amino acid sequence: CASSLVYETQYS.

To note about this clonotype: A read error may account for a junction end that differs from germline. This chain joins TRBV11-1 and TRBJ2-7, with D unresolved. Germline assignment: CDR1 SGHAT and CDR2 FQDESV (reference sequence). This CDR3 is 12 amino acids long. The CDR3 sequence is CAGSSRVYGQYF. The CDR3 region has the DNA TGTGCCGGCAGCTCGAGAGTTTACGGGCAGTACTTC.

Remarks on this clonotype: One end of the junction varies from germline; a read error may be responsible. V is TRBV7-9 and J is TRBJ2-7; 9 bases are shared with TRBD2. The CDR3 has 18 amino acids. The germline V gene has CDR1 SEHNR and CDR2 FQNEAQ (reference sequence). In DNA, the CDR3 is TGTACCAGCACGCCCTTAACCGGGATTAGCGGGAGTAGATACGAGCAGTACTTC. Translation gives CTSTPLTGISGSRYEQYF.

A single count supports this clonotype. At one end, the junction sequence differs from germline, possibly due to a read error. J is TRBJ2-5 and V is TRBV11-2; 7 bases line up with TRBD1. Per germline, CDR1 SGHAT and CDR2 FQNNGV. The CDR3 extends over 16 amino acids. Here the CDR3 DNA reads TGTGTCAGCAGCTTAACAGCAGGGGGTCCTGGGGAGACCAAGTACTTC. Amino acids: CVSSLTAGGPGETKYF.

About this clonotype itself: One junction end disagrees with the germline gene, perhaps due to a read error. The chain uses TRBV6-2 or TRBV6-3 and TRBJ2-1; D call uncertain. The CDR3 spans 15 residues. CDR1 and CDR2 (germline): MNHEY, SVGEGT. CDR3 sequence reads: CASSLIASSYNEQSF. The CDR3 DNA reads TGCGCCAGCAGTTTAATCGCAAGCTCCTACAATGAGCAGTCCTTC.